This section outlines one T cell receptor (beta chain) sequence together with its context. Its antigen is unidentified. The data are from a study of TIL therapy for anti-PD-1-resistant metastatic lung cancer. Study-wide context: Patients had a median age of approximately 57 years (range about 35-75). Findings and limits, study-wide: The cohort had more treatment-naive, never-smoker and oncogene-addicted patients than typical.

V lost 4 bases and J lost 0; bases outside the gene matches: 0. There are 15 residues in the CDR3. The germline gives CDR1 LNHDA, CDR2 SQIVND (reference sequence). The libraries were made with immunoSEQ v3. The protocol was immunoSEQ multiplex PCR, while the TCRdb copy is restricted to in-frame clones and leaves out a portion. The sample gives some 18,000 clones, under 90% of which show up once; roughly 2% is in the top ten. This sample's time point: pre-treatment sample, taken before nivolumab and TIL therapy. The sample was blood, taken at baseline. The sequence was collected from a person aged 25-79 years with non-small cell lung cancer. This chain uses TRBV19 with TRBJ2-7, with TRBD2 matching over 13 bases. As DNA, the CDR3 is TGTGCCAGTAGTAGACTAGCGGGGGGCTCCTACGAGCAGTACTTC. This sequence encodes CASSRLAGGSYEQYF.